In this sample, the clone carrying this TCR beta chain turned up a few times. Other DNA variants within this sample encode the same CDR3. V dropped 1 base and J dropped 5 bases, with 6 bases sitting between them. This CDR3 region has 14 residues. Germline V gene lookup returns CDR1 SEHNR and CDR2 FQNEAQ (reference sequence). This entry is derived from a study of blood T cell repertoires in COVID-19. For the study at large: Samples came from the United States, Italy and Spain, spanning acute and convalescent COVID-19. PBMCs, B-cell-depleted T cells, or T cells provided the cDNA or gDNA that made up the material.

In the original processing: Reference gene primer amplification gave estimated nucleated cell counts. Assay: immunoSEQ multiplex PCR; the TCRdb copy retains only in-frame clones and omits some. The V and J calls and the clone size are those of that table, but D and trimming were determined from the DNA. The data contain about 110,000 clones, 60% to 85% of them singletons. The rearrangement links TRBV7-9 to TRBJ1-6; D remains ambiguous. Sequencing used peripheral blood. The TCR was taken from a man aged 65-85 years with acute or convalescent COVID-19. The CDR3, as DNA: TGTGCCAGCAGCTTAGGCCAGAATAATTCACCCCTCCACTTT. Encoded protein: CASSLGQNNSPLHF.